These 29 T cell receptor beta chains share one sample of origin, sequenced in a study of blood T cell repertoires in COVID-19. The table came from immunoSEQ multiplex PCR; TCRdb's copy has only in-frame clones and leaves some out. In the table there are about 240,000 clones, around 84% of which are singletons. The sample was peripheral blood. The receptors here all came from a woman aged 18 to 35 with acute or convalescent COVID-19.

The CDR3 DNA reads as TGTGCCAGCAGCCAGGACTACCACTACGAGCAGTACTTC. Translation: CASSQDYHYEQYF. The V and J genes are TRBV3-1 (or the pseudogene TRBV3-2) and TRBJ2-7; possibly TRBD2 for D (6 bases). In germline, CDR1 is LGHDT, CDR2 YNNKEL (reference sequence). This CDR3 is built from 13 residues. The V and J ends lost 3 bases and 3 bases respectively, with 9 bases between them.

The V and J genes are TRBV28 and TRBJ1-5, with D possibly TRBD1 on 5 matching bases. CDR1 is MDHEN, CDR2 SYDVKM, per germline. This CDR3 comprises 13 residues. V lost 6 bases to trimming and J lost 2 bases, with 8 bases between them. CDR3 sequence: CASSRGGNQPQHF. The CDR3 nucleotides are TGTGCCAGCAGCCGGGGGGGCAATCAGCCCCAGCATTTT. Combining the CDR3 with reference TRBV28 and TRBJ1-5 gives the whole variable domain DVKVTQSSRYLVKRTGEKVFLECVQDMDHENMFWYRQDPGLGLRLIYFSYDVKMKEKGDIPEGYSVSREKKERFSLILESASTNQTSMYLCASSRGGNQPQHFGDGTRLSIL.

V is TRBV11-2 and J is TRBJ2-1, with a tentative D call TRBD2 (5 bases). CDR1 and CDR2 from the germline V gene are SGHAT and FQNNGV. V was pared by 0 bases and J by 4 bases, with 10 bases between. The length of the CDR3 is 15 residues. CDR3 region: CASSLEDFLYNEQFF. The CDR3, as DNA: TGTGCCAGCAGCTTAGAGGACTTCCTATACAATGAGCAGTTCTTC.

This clone has at least ten counts. The chain joins TRBV13 to TRBJ2-3; 7 nucleotides line up with TRBD2. Germline CDR1 reads PRHDT; CDR2 reads FYEKMQ (reference sequence). This CDR3 spans 18 amino acids. Germline trimming cut 3 bases from V and 0 bases from J; bases unmatched to any gene: 12. The CDR3 DNA reads TGTGCCAGCAGCTTTTGGGCCGGGGCTAGCGGTAGCACAGATACGCAGTATTTT. It specifies CASSFWAGASGSTDTQYF.

The chain uses TRBV12-3 or TRBV12-4 and TRBJ2-1; 9 positions match TRBD1. This CDR3 region has 13 residues. Trimming at V came to 0 bases and at J to 12 bases, leaving 3 bases not matched to a gene. For the CDR3, the DNA is TGTGCCAGCAGTTTAGCAGAGGGACAGGGGCAGTTCTTC. It specifies CASSLAEGQGQFF.

CDR3 loop: CASSSAGALNQPQHF. The CDR3 region has the DNA TGTGCCAGCAGCTCCGCGGGGGCACTCAATCAGCCCCAGCATTTT. V usage is TRBV7-6 and J usage is TRBJ1-5, with TRBD1 as a possible D gene (6 bases). Germline lookup yields CDR1 SGHVS and CDR2 FNYEAQ. V was shortened by 4 bases and J by 3 bases, with 13 bases between the two germline ends. The CDR3 is made up of 15 amino acids.

The chain has TRBV4-3 and TRBJ1-1, with 8 bases lining up with TRBD1. This CDR3 is 15 amino acids long. The J segment lost 9 bases and the V segment lost 0 bases, leaving 9 bases of the junction unmatched. The germline V gene encodes CDR1 LGHNA and CDR2 YSLEER. The CDR3 reads CASSQDWAGGWKAFF. As DNA, the CDR3 is TGCGCCAGCAGCCAAGATTGGGCAGGGGGCTGGAAAGCTTTCTTT.

The CDR3 DNA follows: TGTGCCAGTAGCAACCGGGACAGGCCTGGAAACACCATATATTTT. Translating it yields CASSNRDRPGNTIYF. This chain uses TRBV19 with TRBJ1-3, with 8 bases aligning to TRBD1. The CDR3 consists of 15 residues. V lost 6 bases to trimming and J lost 2 bases; unmatched junction nucleotides: 6. Germline assignment: CDR1 LNHDA and CDR2 SQIVND (reference sequence).

This sequence joins TRBV10-3 and TRBJ2-1; D is possibly TRBD2 (6 bases). The CDR3 contains 14 residues. The germline V and J ends were trimmed by 6 bases and 7 bases, with 16 bases remaining between them. Germline V gene sequence: CDR1 ENHRY, CDR2 SYGVKD. Written as DNA, the CDR3 is TGTGCCATCAGCCCGGGACTGGCGCCGAATGAGCAGTTCTTC. Translating gives CAISPGLAPNEQFF.

CDR3 coding DNA: TGCAGCGTTGAAAGCGGGGGTTACGGCTACACCTTC. It specifies CSVESGGYGYTF. This chain uses TRBV29-1 with TRBJ1-2; D perhaps matches TRBD1 (5 bases). This CDR3 is built from 12 residues. Deletions cut 2 bases from V and 8 bases from J, with 12 bases between. The germline V gene has CDR1 SQVTM and CDR2 ANQGSEA.

V gene TRBV4-3 combines with J gene TRBJ1-1; 8 nucleotides align to TRBD1. The CDR3 loop spans 12 amino acids. The V segment lost 1 base and the J segment 8 bases; nucleotides outside the gene matches: 0. The V gene's germline CDR1 is LGHNA and CDR2 YSLEER. The CDR3 sequence is CASSQGDREAFF. CDR3 DNA: TGCGCCAGCAGCCAAGGGGACAGGGAAGCTTTCTTT.

The V gene is TRBV6-5, the J gene TRBJ2-5; a weak D match, TRBD2 (5 bases). In germline, CDR1 is MNHEY, CDR2 SVGAGI. Trimming took 0 bases from V and 5 from J, leaving 13 bases between them. The CDR3 is made up of 15 amino acids. DNA of the CDR3: TGTGCCAGCAGTTACTCAGGGAGAGGGTGGGAGACCCAGTACTTC. It codes for CASSYSGRGWETQYF.

This clone came up once. The chain is built from TRBV6-2 or TRBV6-3 and TRBJ2-3; possibly TRBD2 for D (6 bases). The CDR3 is 17 residues long. Per the germline V gene, CDR1 is MNHEY and CDR2 is SVGEGT. The V end was cut by 3 bases, the J end by 1 base, with 17 bases between. CDR3 sequence reads: CASSYKGGGIGTDTQYF. The DNA for the CDR3 is TGTGCCAGCAGTTATAAGGGAGGTGGGATAGGCACAGATACGCAGTATTTT.

V is TRBV28 and J is TRBJ2-5, with 12 bases fitting TRBD2. The trim removed 2 bases at V and 4 bases at J, leaving 8 bases unmatched. Germline CDR1 is MDHEN and CDR2 is SYDVKM. The CDR3 spans 17 residues. The DNA of the CDR3 is TGTGCCAGCAGTTTAAAGGGGAGGACTAGCGGGATAGAGACCCAGTACTTC. Translated, it gives CASSLKGRTSGIETQYF.

J is TRBJ1-3 and V is TRBV29-1; D remains unclear. Germline V gives CDR1 SQVTM, CDR2 ANQGSEA. The CDR3 loop spans 11 amino acids. The V end lost 4 bases, the J end lost 1 base, and 2 bases lay between the germline ends. CDR3 coding DNA: TGCAGCGTTGTATCTGGAAACACCATATATTTT. Translating gives CSVVSGNTIYF.

The rearrangement uses TRBV6-2 or TRBV6-3 and TRBJ1-5; the match to TRBD1 covers 8 bases. The CDR3 has 13 residues. Per germline, CDR1 MNHEY and CDR2 SVGEGT. J lost 9 bases, V lost 5 bases, and 6 bases had no gene match. The CDR3 here is CASSHQGASPQHF. The CDR3 DNA reads as TGTGCCAGCAGTCATCAGGGGGCTTCGCCCCAGCATTTT.

The chain recombines TRBV15 with TRBJ2-7; TRBD2 agrees at 7 bases. J gave up 3 bases and V 6 bases, and 2 bases lay outside the gene matches. In germline, CDR1 is LNHNV, CDR2 YYDKDF (reference sequence). The CDR3 contains 12 residues. The CDR3 DNA follows: TGTGCCACCAGTCTAGCGGACTACGAGCAGTACTTC. This encodes CATSLADYEQYF. The variable domain in full, completed from reference TRBV15 and TRBJ2-7, reads DAMVIQNPRYQVTQFGKPVTLSCSQTLNHNVMYWYQQKSSQAPKLLFHYYDKDFNNEADTPDNFQSRRPNTSFCFLDIRSPGLGDTAMYLCATSLADYEQYFGPGTRLTVT.

A few counts support this clone. The chain links TRBV29-1 to TRBJ2-2; D perhaps matches TRBD2 (5 bases). The V gene's germline CDR1 is SQVTM and CDR2 ANQGSEA. This CDR3 comprises 12 residues. Trimming shortened V by 7 bases and J by 6 bases, and 12 bases separated the two germline ends. The CDR3 protein is CSGGDQAGELFF. The CDR3 DNA reads as TGCAGCGGGGGAGACCAGGCCGGGGAGCTGTTTTTT.

The chain links TRBV28 to TRBJ1-5; D is unclear. The ends were cut back, 3 bases at V and 1 base at J, with 7 bases in the middle. Germline-derived CDR1 and CDR2 are MDHEN and SYDVKM. The CDR3 sequence is 14 residues long. CDR3 sequence (DNA): TGTGCCAGCAGTTTTCCCCTCAGCAATCAGCCCCAGCATTTT. It translates to CASSFPLSNQPQHF.

The V and J genes are TRBV15 and TRBJ1-3, with a tentative D call TRBD1 (6 bases). The V gene's germline CDR1 is LNHNV and CDR2 YYDKDF (reference sequence). V lost 5 bases to trimming and J lost 8 bases, with 16 bases between them. This CDR3 contains 14 residues. CDR3 nucleotide sequence: TGTGCCACCAGCTCGGGACAACCCGGAGACACCATATATTTT. This codes for CATSSGQPGDTIYF. Filled out from reference TRBV15 and TRBJ1-3, the complete variable domain reads DAMVIQNPRYQVTQFGKPVTLSCSQTLNHNVMYWYQQKSSQAPKLLFHYYDKDFNNEADTPDNFQSRRPNTSFCFLDIRSPGLGDTAMYLCATSSGQPGDTIYFGEGSWLTVV.

This clone occurred once. CDR3 sequence: CASRRQENEKLFF. CDR3 DNA sequence: TGTGCCAGCAGACGACAGGAGAATGAAAAACTGTTTTTT. The chain carries TRBV6-5 and TRBJ1-4; D perhaps matches TRBD1 (6 bases). This CDR3 spans 13 amino acids. V was clipped by 6 bases and J by 5 bases, with 10 bases between them. Germline values: CDR1 MNHEY, CDR2 SVGAGI.

This chain uses TRBV6-5 with TRBJ2-1; 11 bases fit TRBD2. The V and J ends lost 4 bases and 4 bases, in that order; junction bases with no gene match: 6. CDR1 is MNHEY and CDR2 is SVGAGI in the germline V gene. The CDR3 has 16 amino acids. The CDR3 here is CASSSRLAGSYNEQFF. The CDR3 nucleotides read TGTGCCAGCAGTTCCCGACTAGCGGGATCTTACAATGAGCAGTTCTTC.

In this sample, this clone turned up once. This sequence joins TRBV28 and TRBJ2-3; D is unresolved. The CDR3 covers 14 residues. Looked up from germline, CDR1 is MDHEN and CDR2 is SYDVKM. V lost 5 bases and J lost 7, with 16 bases in between. CDR3 in DNA: TGTGCCAGCAGTCCCGACCCCGTGGAGAATACGCAGTATTTT. It is translated as CASSPDPVENTQYF.

The chain uses TRBV5-3 and TRBJ1-1; D is possibly TRBD1 (5 bases). TRBV5-3 belongs to the ORF category, with a function that is uncertain. V lost 1 base, J lost 0 bases, and 10 bases lay in between. This CDR3 is 15 amino acids long. The CDR3 region is CARSLWGWMNTEAFF. For the CDR3, the DNA is TGTGCCAGAAGCTTGTGGGGCTGGATGAACACTGAAGCTTTCTTT.

The rearrangement links TRBV7-9 to TRBJ1-2, with D possibly TRBD1 on 5 matching bases. Germline V gene lookup returns CDR1 SEHNR and CDR2 FQNEAQ (reference sequence). This CDR3 region has 14 residues. V shed 5 bases and J shed 6 bases, with 16 bases lying between them. CDR3 nucleotides: TGTGCCAGCAGCCGGGGGATTGGGGTCGATGGCTACACCTTC. Translation gives CASSRGIGVDGYTF.

As DNA, the CDR3 is TGTGCCAGCAGTGAATCGGTTTCATTCGGCAATGAGCAGTTCTTC. It codes for CASSESVSFGNEQFF. This chain joins TRBV25-1 and TRBJ2-1; D unclear. V lost 1 base to trimming and J lost 6 bases, with 13 bases between them. The CDR3 is 15 residues long. Germline values: CDR1 MGHDK, CDR2 SYGVNS. The complete variable domain, with remaining parts taken from reference TRBV25-1 and TRBJ2-1, reads EADIYQTPRYLVIGTGKKITLECSQTMGHDKMYWYQQDPGMELHLIHYSYGVNSTEKGDLSSESTVSRIRTEHFPLTLESARPSHTSQYLCASSESVSFGNEQFFGPGTRLTVL.

The rearrangement links TRBV18 to TRBJ1-1, with 7 nucleotides matching TRBD1. The CDR3 is 15 residues long. J lost 5 bases, V lost 5 bases, and 11 bases had no gene match. Germline loops: CDR1 KGHSH, CDR2 LQKENI. The DNA of the CDR3 is TGTGCCAGCTCATCTAACAGGGGCGGAGGAACTGAAGCTTTCTTT. It specifies CASSSNRGGGTEAFF.

This chain connects TRBV5-1 to TRBJ1-4; D ambiguous. CDR3 size: 15 residues. Looked up from germline, CDR1 is SGHRS and CDR2 is YFSETQ. Trimming pared 6 bases from V and 3 bases from J, leaving 15 bases between. CDR3 nucleotides: TGCGCCAGCAAATCCCGGGAGGGAGCTAATGAAAAACTGTTTTTT. Amino acids: CASKSREGANEKLFF.

The genes are TRBV24-1 and TRBJ1-2; 11 bases match TRBD1. CDR3 size: 16 residues. V shed 4 bases and J 7 bases; nucleotides not matched to a gene: 10. The V gene's germline CDR1 is KGHDR and CDR2 SFDVKD. Written as DNA, the CDR3 is TGTGCCACCAGTGAGCCCCGGGACAGGGGGATTAGTGGCTACACCTTC. It encodes CATSEPRDRGISGYTF.